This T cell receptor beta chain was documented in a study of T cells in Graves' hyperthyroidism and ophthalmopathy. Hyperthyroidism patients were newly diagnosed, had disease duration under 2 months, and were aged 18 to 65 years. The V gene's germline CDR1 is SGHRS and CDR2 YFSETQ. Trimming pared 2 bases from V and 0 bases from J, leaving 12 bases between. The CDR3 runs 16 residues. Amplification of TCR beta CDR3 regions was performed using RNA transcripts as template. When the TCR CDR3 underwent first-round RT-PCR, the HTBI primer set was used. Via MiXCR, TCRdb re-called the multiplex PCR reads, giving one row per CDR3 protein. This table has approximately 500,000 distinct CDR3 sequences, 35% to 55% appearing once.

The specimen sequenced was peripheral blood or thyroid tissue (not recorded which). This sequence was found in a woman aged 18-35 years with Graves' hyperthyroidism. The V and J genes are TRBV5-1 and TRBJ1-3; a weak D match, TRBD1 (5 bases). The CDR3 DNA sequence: TGCGCCAGCAGCTTCGAACAGGCGTTCTCTGGAAACACCATATATTTT. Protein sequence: CASSFEQAFSGNTIYF.